This TCR beta chain was obtained from a study of blood T cell repertoires in COVID-19. Study at large: Samples taken during acute and convalescent COVID-19 were collected in the United States, Italy and Spain. T cells, B-cell-depleted T cells, or PBMCs supplied cDNA or gDNA.

Germline CDR1 and CDR2: SGHTA and FQGNSA. V was clipped by 5 bases and J by 3 bases; unmatched bases: 9. The CDR3 has 15 amino acids. This clone has more than one count but fewer than ten. Per the original data handling: The authors estimated nucleated cell counts from reference gene primer amplification. Generated by immunoSEQ multiplex PCR, the TCRdb table keeps only in-frame clones and is missing some. V, J and clone size were drawn from that table, and D and trimming were deduced from the DNA. In the table there are tens of thousands of clones, 75% to 80% of which are singletons. The origin of this receptor is a man between 65 and 85 years old with active or convalescent COVID-19. The chain recombines TRBV7-2 with TRBJ1-2; 7 positions agree with TRBD1. The source material was peripheral blood. The CDR3 is CASSPPYRGDYGYTF. CDR3 nucleotides: TGTGCCAGCAGCCCTCCCTACAGGGGAGACTATGGCTACACCTTC.